This T cell receptor beta chain was identified during a study of shared clonotypes between healthy human individuals. Study results and caveats: Blood was the sole source, and tissue repertoires probably differ.

Per the original methods: Junction-only immunoSEQ data arrived without quality scores, meaning filtering differed. This table comes from immunoSEQ multiplex PCR, and its TCRdb copy is limited to in-frame clones, with some not included. V and J calls and clone size are those listed in that table; D and trimming were worked out from the DNA. The table records approximately 120,000 clones, roughly 70% of them present only once. Worth noting for this clone: Its specificity is not known.

CDR3 length: 18 amino acids. Sequenced sample: memory CD8+ T cells sorted from blood. Described subset: CD45RO+ cells pooled with CCR7-negative TemRA cells. The chain links TRBV21-1 to TRBJ1-5. TRBV21-1 is a known pseudogene. This sequence was found in a woman in her 30s in good health. CDR3: CASSRQRQEGEGNQPQHF. The CDR3 DNA follows: TGTGCCAGCAGCAGACAAAGACAGGAGGGGGAAGGCAATCAGCCCCAGCATTTT.